One and the same sample provided the 31 T cell receptor beta chains below, sequenced in a study of shared clonotypes between healthy human individuals. The method was immunoSEQ multiplex PCR; TCRdb's version includes in-frame clones alone and lacks a portion of them. The data hold around 1,000,000 clones, with 60% to 85% observed a single time. The sample was memory CD4+ T cells from PBMCs. Stated subset: CD45RA-negative fraction. These receptors were taken from a man between 18 and 29 years old in good health. Some clones in this sample may be carry-over from other donors' samples.

On this clone: The junction departs from germline at one end; a sequencing error may be responsible. The chain is built from TRBV7-7 and TRBJ2-1; D remains unclear. The CDR3 runs to 14 residues. Germline values: CDR1 SSHAT, CDR2 FNYEAQ (reference sequence). DNA for the CDR3: TGTGCTAGCAGCTTGTTCCTTCAAGGGAATGAGCAGTTCTTC. Its translation: CASSLFLQGNEQFF.

V and J are TRBV7-4 and TRBJ2-7; perhaps TRBD2 as D (6 bases). V shed 1 base and J shed 4 bases, with 14 bases lying between them. From germline, CDR1 is SGHVT and CDR2 SQSDAQ. The CDR3 totals 15 residues. Here the CDR3 reads CASSLGGGTWYEQYF. In DNA, the CDR3 is TGTGCCAGCAGCTTAGGAGGCGGGACTTGGTACGAGCAGTACTTC.

This chain connects TRBV5-1 to TRBJ1-2, with D unclear. From germline, CDR1 is SGHRS and CDR2 YFSETQ. Trimming pared 5 bases from V and 6 bases from J, leaving 17 bases between. CDR3 length: 14 residues. For the CDR3, the DNA is TGCGCCAGCAGGCCGACCCCACAAACGAATGGCTACACCTTC. This codes for CASRPTPQTNGYTF.

The chain combines TRBV14 with TRBJ2-2; 10 nucleotides align to TRBD1. Trimming removed 4 bases from V and 2 bases from J; junction bases left unmatched: 4. Germline CDR1 is SGHDN and CDR2 is FVKESK. The CDR3 sequence is 16 residues long. The DNA of the CDR3 is TGTGCCAGCAGCCCATGGACAGGGGGTAACACCGGGGAGCTGTTTTTT. Protein sequence: CASSPWTGGNTGELFF.

This chain links TRBV5-1 with TRBJ2-1; 7 nucleotides align to TRBD2. Per the germline V gene, CDR1 is SGHRS and CDR2 is YFSETQ. V shed 1 base, J shed 1 base, and the junction held 5 bases outside the gene matches. The CDR3 has 16 amino acids. This CDR3 reads CASSLWLAASYNEQFF. The CDR3 bases are TGCGCCAGCAGCTTGTGGCTAGCGGCGTCCTACAATGAGCAGTTCTTC.

The chain is built from TRBV19 and TRBJ2-7; D remains ambiguous. The V gene lost 4 bases and the J gene lost 2 bases, with 3 bases spanning the gap. Per the germline V gene, CDR1 is LNHDA and CDR2 is SQIVND (reference sequence). CDR3 size: 11 residues. CDR3 DNA sequence: TGTGCCAGTAGTACCACCTACGAGCAGTACTTC. It translates to CASSTTYEQYF.

The chain recombines TRBV5-1 with TRBJ2-5; 14 bases agree with TRBD2. V lost 0 bases, J lost 1 base, and 2 bases stayed unmatched. The V gene's germline CDR1 is SGHRS and CDR2 YFSETQ. The CDR3 is 17 residues long. The CDR3 nucleotides are TGCGCCAGCAGCTTGGGACTAGCGGGAGGGATCCAAGAGACCCAGTACTTC. Protein product: CASSLGLAGGIQETQYF.

This clone has only a few counts. Other nucleotide sequences from this sample produce the same CDR3. This chain uses TRBV30 with TRBJ2-2; 11 bases are shared with TRBD1. Germline-derived CDR1 and CDR2 are GTSNPN and SVGIG (reference sequence). V was pared by 3 bases and J by 4 bases, with 1 base of the junction left unmatched. The CDR3 covers 14 residues. For the CDR3, the DNA is TGTGCCTGGAGGGGGACAGGGGGCACCGGGGAGCTGTTTTTT. Translated, it gives CAWRGTGGTGELFF.

The gene calls are TRBV5-1 and TRBJ2-1; no definite D call. Germline assignment: CDR1 SGHRS and CDR2 YFSETQ. V lost 4 bases and J lost 15, with 17 bases in between. The CDR3 sequence is 12 residues long. Written as DNA, the CDR3 is TGCGCCAGCAGCCAAAATACGGACGTCGGGTTCTTC. It yields the protein CASSQNTDVGFF.

This clone was seen a few times. The chain combines TRBV9 with TRBJ2-6; D ambiguous. The CDR3 has 17 residues. Germline CDR1 is SGDLS and CDR2 is YYNGEE. V was cut by 4 bases and J by 0 bases, with 14 bases left in between. The CDR3 DNA is TGTGCCAGCAGCTCTCTTTCTGGGTTCTCTGGGGCCAACGTCCTGACTTTC. Translation gives CASSSLSGFSGANVLTF.

The V call is TRBV6-4, the J call TRBJ2-3; D call uncertain. Germline CDR1 reads MRHNA; CDR2 reads SNTAGT. Trimming shortened V by 2 bases and J by 0 bases, and 6 bases separated the two germline ends. The CDR3 sequence is 14 residues long. In nucleotides, the CDR3 is TGTGCCAGCAGTGACCCCACAAGCACAGATACGCAGTATTTT. Protein sequence: CASSDPTSTDTQYF.

V and J are TRBV28 and TRBJ1-2, with a possible D match to TRBD1 (5 bases). The germline CDR1 and CDR2 sequences are MDHEN and SYDVKM. The CDR3 loop spans 15 amino acids. Trimming cost V 8 bases and J 2 bases, with 18 bases left between them. DNA for the CDR3: TGTGCCAGCGGTGTGGGGGGAAGTAGGAACTATGGCTACACCTTC. Its protein product is CASGVGGSRNYGYTF.

The chain links TRBV4-3 to TRBJ1-2, with D unclear. In germline, CDR1 is LGHNA, CDR2 YSLEER. The V end lost 1 base, the J end lost 13 bases, and 16 bases lay between the germline ends. The CDR3 covers 13 residues. This chain's CDR3 is CASSQGRATKVTF. The CDR3 DNA reads TGCGCCAGCAGCCAAGGTCGCGCCACCAAGGTCACCTTC.

This clone appeared once. The chain is built from TRBV6-1 and TRBJ2-7; perhaps TRBD1 as D (6 bases). Germline V gene data show CDR1 as MNHNS and CDR2 as SASEGT. CDR3 size: 14 residues. Trimming left V 8 bases short and J 2 bases short, with 16 bases between. The CDR3 region has the DNA TGTGCCAGCGTCCAGGGGCTAGCCACCTACGAGCAGTACTTC. It specifies CASVQGLATYEQYF.

The chain has TRBV5-1 and TRBJ2-2, with 15 bases aligning to TRBD2. The trim removed 6 bases at V and 4 bases at J, leaving 10 bases unmatched. The CDR3 spans 18 residues. Germline assignment: CDR1 SGHRS and CDR2 YFSETQ. The CDR3 DNA is TGCGCCAGCACTGCCGGGGGACTAGCGGGAGGAGGCACCGGGGAGCTGTTTTTT. This gives the protein CASTAGGLAGGGTGELFF.

This chain links TRBV11-2 with TRBJ2-7; 9 bases align to TRBD1. This CDR3 is 14 amino acids long. Germline assignment: CDR1 SGHAT and CDR2 FQNNGV. J was trimmed by 3 bases and V by 5 bases; bases with no gene match: 5. CDR3 loop: CASSMPGQGYEQYF. DNA of the CDR3: TGTGCCAGCAGCATGCCGGGACAGGGCTACGAGCAGTACTTC.

The CDR3 sequence is CASSPSGVSSGYTF. CDR3 bases: TGTGCCAGCAGCCCCTCAGGGGTATCGAGTGGCTACACCTTC. The V and J genes are TRBV27 and TRBJ1-2; possible D gene TRBD1, 6 bases. This CDR3 has 14 amino acids. CDR1 is MNHEY and CDR2 is SMNVEV in the germline V gene (reference sequence). Trimming removed 6 bases from V and 7 bases from J, with 18 bases in between.

The chain recombines TRBV5-6 with TRBJ2-2, with D unresolved. The CDR3 runs 16 residues. V was cut by 0 bases and J by 2 bases, with 11 bases left in between. Germline CDR1 SGHDT, CDR2 YYEEEE. The CDR3 region has the DNA TGTGCCAGCAGCTTGGGGTTTGGGGTTAACACCGGGGAGCTGTTTTTT. This translates into CASSLGFGVNTGELFF.

The chain links TRBV29-1 to TRBJ1-5; D is unclear. There are 13 residues in the CDR3. Per the germline V gene, CDR1 is SQVTM and CDR2 is ANQGSEA. V was clipped by 5 bases and J by 1 base, with 9 bases between them. The CDR3, as DNA: TGCAGCGTTCGTAGAAGCAGCAATCAGCCCCAGCATTTT. It yields the protein CSVRRSSNQPQHF. Using reference TRBV29-1 and TRBJ1-5 for the parts outside the CDR3, the full variable domain is SAVISQKPSRDICQRGTSLTIQCQVDSQVTMMFWYRQQPGQSLTLIATANQGSEATYESGFVIDKFPISRPNLTFSTLTVSNMSPEDSSIYLCSVRRSSNQPQHFGDGTRLSIL.

V and J are TRBV14 and TRBJ1-4; possible D gene TRBD1, 6 bases. The germline CDR1 and CDR2 sequences are SGHDN and FVKESK. V was pared by 6 bases and J by 7 bases, with 12 bases between. CDR3 size: 13 residues. The CDR3 nucleotides are TGTGCCAGCAGTCGAGGGGGGCGTGAAAAACTGTTTTTT. Its protein is CASSRGGREKLFF. Drawing the rest from reference TRBV14 and TRBJ1-4, the complete variable domain is EAGVTQFPSHSVIEKGQTVTLRCDPISGHDNLYWYRRVMGKEIKFLLHFVKESKQDESGMPNNRFLAERTGGTYSTLKVQPAELEDSGVYFCASSRGGREKLFFGSGTQLSVL.

V usage is TRBV5-4 and J usage is TRBJ2-3; D not resolved. The germline V and J ends were trimmed by 2 bases and 7 bases, with 17 bases remaining between them. From germline, CDR1 is SGHNT and CDR2 YYREEE (reference sequence). The CDR3 has 15 amino acids. The CDR3 region has the DNA TGTGCCAGCAGCTTCGGAACGGATTCGTTGTATACGCAGTATTTT. Protein: CASSFGTDSLYTQYF.

This chain connects TRBV10-3 to TRBJ2-7; D might be TRBD1 (6 bases). V lost 4 bases to trimming and J lost 0 bases, with 10 bases between them. The CDR3 has 14 amino acids. CDR1 ENHRY and CDR2 SYGVKD come from the germline V gene. The CDR3: CAISVHRDSYEQYF. CDR3 coding DNA: TGTGCCATCAGTGTACACAGGGACTCCTACGAGCAGTACTTC.

There are a few counts of this clone. The CDR3 DNA reads as TGTGCCAGCAGCATGGGACAGGGCTACAATGAGCAGTTCTTC. It specifies CASSMGQGYNEQFF. The rearrangement links TRBV5-8 to TRBJ2-1, with 9 bases that match TRBD1. This CDR3 has 14 residues. Trimming removed 4 bases from V and 3 bases from J; junction bases left unmatched: 2. In germline, CDR1 is SGHTS, CDR2 YDEGEE.

This clone occurred a few times. V and J are TRBV5-1 and TRBJ2-7; D is undetermined. Germline V gene sequence: CDR1 SGHRS, CDR2 YFSETQ. The CDR3 contains 16 residues. V lost 4 bases and J lost 5, with 22 bases in between. The DNA for the CDR3 is TGCGCCAGCAGCAAAGGACGGGTTCAAGCCGAGCACGAGCAGTACTTC. Its translation: CASSKGRVQAEHEQYF.

This clone was seen only once. The chain is built from TRBV6-1 and TRBJ2-3; 8 nucleotides agree with TRBD2. The trim removed 0 bases at V and 6 bases at J, leaving 11 bases unmatched. The CDR3 is 17 residues long. From germline, CDR1 is MNHNS and CDR2 SASEGT. The CDR3 sequence: CASSEAPVGRAGDTQYF. The DNA of the CDR3 is TGTGCCAGCAGTGAAGCGCCGGTCGGGAGGGCCGGGGATACGCAGTATTTT.

This clone was observed a few times. The chain carries TRBV6-1 and TRBJ1-2, with 9 nucleotides matching TRBD1. The germline gives CDR1 MNHNS, CDR2 SASEGT. Germline trimming cut 4 bases from V and 9 bases from J; bases unmatched to any gene: 9. The CDR3 covers 14 residues. CDR3 protein: CASSGPQGARSYTF. CDR3 coding DNA: TGTGCCAGCAGTGGCCCACAGGGGGCTCGAAGCTACACCTTC.

This clone was observed a few times. The rearrangement joins TRBV10-3 to TRBJ2-7; perhaps TRBD2 as D (7 bases). The V gene's germline CDR1 is ENHRY and CDR2 SYGVKD. V lost 3 bases and J lost 6, with 24 bases in between. This CDR3 spans 17 amino acids. CDR3 bases: TGTGCCATCAGTGACCAGGGGCGGCGGGAGTCCGTTGGCGAGCAGTACTTC. Translating it yields CAISDQGRRESVGEQYF.

The V and J genes are TRBV11-2 and TRBJ2-5; D is perhaps TRBD2 (6 bases). Gene TRBJ2-7 matches the end of the DNA better, so the J call may be wrong. The length of the CDR3 is 13 residues. CDR1 is SGHAT, CDR2 FQNNGV, per germline. CDR3 loop: CASSLSEAGEQYF. The CDR3 bases are TGTGCCAGCAGCTTATCGGAAGCGGGCGAGCAGTACTTC.

The table lists this clone with a count of one. The V gene is TRBV6-6, the J gene TRBJ2-1; 11 nucleotides match TRBD2. The trim removed 5 bases at V and 9 bases at J, leaving 12 bases unmatched. The CDR3 has 16 residues. In germline, CDR1 is MNHNY, CDR2 SVGAGI (reference sequence). CDR3 in amino acids: CASSVLAGTSGTEQFF. CDR3 bases: TGTGCCAGCAGTGTCTTGGCCGGGACTAGCGGAACTGAGCAGTTCTTC.

Of note for this clone: This may be a read error, as it is one base from a much larger clone. This sample also contains other DNA sequences that code for the same CDR3. This chain connects TRBV28 to TRBJ1-1; the match to TRBD1 covers 8 bases. CDR1 and CDR2 from the germline V gene are MDHEN and SYDVKM. The CDR3 is made up of 13 amino acids. The CDR3 nucleotides read TGCGTCATCCAGACAGGGGAGGACACTGAAGCTTTCTTT. Translated: CVIQTGEDTEAFF.

V is TRBV25-1 and J is TRBJ1-1; no firm D call. The V gene lost 6 bases and the J gene lost 4 bases, with 12 bases spanning the gap. Germline lookup yields CDR1 MGHDK and CDR2 SYGVNS. The CDR3 has 13 residues. CDR3 nucleotide sequence: TGTGCCAGCAGGAGTCAGGTCGGCACTGAAGCTTTCTTT. As protein: CASRSQVGTEAFF. The full variable domain, completed using reference TRBV25-1 and TRBJ1-1, is EADIYQTPRYLVIGTGKKITLECSQTMGHDKMYWYQQDPGMELHLIHYSYGVNSTEKGDLSSESTVSRIRTEHFPLTLESARPSHTSQYLCASRSQVGTEAFFGQGTRLTVV.